This paragraph reports one T cell receptor (beta chain). What it binds is not known. These data belong to a study of CD8+ T cells in alopecia areata. Turning to the study itself: In an open-label trial, patients got 5 to 10 mg tofacitinib twice daily. Study observations and caveats: Resident alphabeta T cells of normal skin are also sequenced in scalp samples.

Unmatched junction bases numbered 12, after V lost 5 bases and J lost 11 bases. Looked up from germline, CDR1 is SNHLY and CDR2 is FYNNEI. CDR3 size: 15 residues. Extracted from the samples, RNA was reverse transcribed into cDNA to serve as the sequencing template. Produced via immunoSEQ multiplex PCR; TCRdb's table is partial and in-frame only. The sample lists approximately 150,000 clones; about 70% were seen once. The study team obtained lesional scalp punch biopsies and peripheral blood from alopecia areata patients. Starting from PBMCs, sorting isolated CD4+ and CD8+ T cells. The sequence was collected from a human donor with alopecia areata. The genes are TRBV2 and TRBJ2-1; TRBD1 matches at 10 bases. The sequenced sample was CD8+ T cells sorted from blood, obtained at week 0. DNA for the CDR3: TGTGCCAGCAGTCCCTGGGGACAGGGGACCGGGAAGCAGTTCTTC. Amino acid sequence: CASSPWGQGTGKQFF.